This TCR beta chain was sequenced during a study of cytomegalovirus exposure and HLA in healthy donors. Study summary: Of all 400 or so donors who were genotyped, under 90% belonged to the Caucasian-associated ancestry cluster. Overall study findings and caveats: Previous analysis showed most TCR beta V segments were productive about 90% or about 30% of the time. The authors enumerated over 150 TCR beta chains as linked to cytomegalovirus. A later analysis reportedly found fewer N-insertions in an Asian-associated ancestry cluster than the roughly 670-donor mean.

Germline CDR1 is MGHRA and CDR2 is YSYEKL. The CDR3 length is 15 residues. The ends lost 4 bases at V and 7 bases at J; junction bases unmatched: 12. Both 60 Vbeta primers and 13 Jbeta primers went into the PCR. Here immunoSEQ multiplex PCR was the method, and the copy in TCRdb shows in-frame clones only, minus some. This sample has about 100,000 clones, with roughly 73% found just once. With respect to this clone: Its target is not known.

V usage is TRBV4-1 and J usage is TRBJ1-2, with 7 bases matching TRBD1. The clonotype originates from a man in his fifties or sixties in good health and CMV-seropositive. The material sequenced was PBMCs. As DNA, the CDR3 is TGCGCCAGCAGCCGCACGCGTATGGCAGGGGGTGGCTACACCTTC. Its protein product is CASSRTRMAGGGYTF.